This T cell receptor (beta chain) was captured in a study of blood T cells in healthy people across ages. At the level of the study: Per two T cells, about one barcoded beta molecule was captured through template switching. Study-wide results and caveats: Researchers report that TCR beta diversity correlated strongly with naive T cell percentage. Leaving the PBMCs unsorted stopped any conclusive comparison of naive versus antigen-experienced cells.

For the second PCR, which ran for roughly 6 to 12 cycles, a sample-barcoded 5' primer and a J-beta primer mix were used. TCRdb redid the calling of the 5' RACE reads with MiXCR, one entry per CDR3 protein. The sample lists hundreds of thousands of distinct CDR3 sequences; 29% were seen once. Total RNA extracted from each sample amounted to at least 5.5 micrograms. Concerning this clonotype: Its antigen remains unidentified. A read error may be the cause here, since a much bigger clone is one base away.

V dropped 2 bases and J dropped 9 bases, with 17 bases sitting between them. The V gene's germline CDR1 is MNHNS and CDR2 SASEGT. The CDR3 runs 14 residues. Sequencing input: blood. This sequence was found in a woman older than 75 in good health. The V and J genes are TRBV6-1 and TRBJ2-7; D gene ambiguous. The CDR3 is CASSERTLAAGQYF. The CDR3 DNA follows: TGTGCCAGCAGTGAAAGAACTTTGGCCGCCGGGCAGTACTTC.